This T cell receptor beta chain was sequenced during a study of T-cell reconstitution after alpha-beta-depleted transplantation in children. A note on this clonotype: Its specificity is not known.

Trimming took off 0 bases at V and 2 bases at J, with 8 bases between the two ends. This CDR3 comprises 15 residues. CDR1 MGHRA and CDR2 YSYEKL come from the germline V gene. The TCRbeta library incorporated unique molecular identifiers. TCRdb analysed the PCR reads with MiXCR anew, one entry per CDR3 protein. The data contain about 420,000 distinct CDR3 sequences, roughly 16% of them singletons. The study's findings and limits: T-cell numbers and diversity, one year after transplant, stemmed largely from T cells that were newly produced. Reported findings indicate that, about two months after transplant, alpha-beta T cells came from several hundred expanded clones, which were derived from non-depleted graft cells.

The source is a boy under three years old who had a stem cell transplant for Wiskott-Aldrich syndrome, so the T cells may come from the graft donor. Here the sequenced sample was PBMCs, mostly from graft donor cells, taken 360 days after TCRalphabeta/CD19-depleted stem cell transplant. The chain is built from TRBV4-1 and TRBJ2-1; a weak D match, TRBD2 (6 bases). CDR3 DNA: TGCGCCAGCAGCCAAGACGGGGGAACCTACAATGAGCAGTTCTTC. Translation gives CASSQDGGTYNEQFF.